These 18 T cell receptor beta chains originate from one sample sequenced in a study of blood T cell repertoires in COVID-19. Profiling relied on immunoSEQ multiplex PCR, and the TCRdb table lists in-frame clones only, not all of them. The data contain about 70,000 clones, approximately 83% of them singletons. Sequencing was performed on peripheral blood. The receptors were sampled from a human donor in a cohort sampled during active COVID-19.

The V gene is TRBV11-2, the J gene TRBJ2-7, with D possibly matching TRBD1 (5 bases). Trimming removed 0 bases from V and 2 bases from J, with 8 bases in between. This CDR3 is 14 amino acids long. Germline assignment: CDR1 SGHAT and CDR2 FQNNGV. CDR3 loop: CASSLDRAPYEQYF. The CDR3 DNA sequence: TGTGCCAGCAGCTTAGACAGGGCGCCCTACGAGCAGTACTTC. The entire variable domain, with the rest obtained from reference TRBV11-2 and TRBJ2-7, is as follows: EAGVAQSPRYKIIEKRQSVAFWCNPISGHATLYWYQQILGQGPKLLIQFQNNGVVDDSQLPKDRFSAERLKGVDSTLKIQPAKLEDSAVYLCASSLDRAPYEQYFGPGTRLTVT.

The genes are TRBV2 and TRBJ1-5; D is unresolved. V lost 4 bases and J 4 bases, leaving 8 bases between the germline ends. The CDR3 extends over 13 amino acids. Germline lookup yields CDR1 SNHLY and CDR2 FYNNEI. CDR3 protein: CASSAERNQPQHF. The CDR3 DNA reads TGTGCCAGCAGTGCGGAGAGGAATCAGCCCCAGCATTTT.

The rearrangement uses TRBV2 and TRBJ1-3; D not resolved. V lost 5 bases and J 0 bases, leaving 8 bases between the germline ends. Germline lookup yields CDR1 SNHLY and CDR2 FYNNEI. The CDR3 has 14 residues. CDR3 amino acids: CASSSERSGNTIYF. CDR3 DNA: TGTGCCAGCAGTTCGGAGCGCTCTGGAAACACCATATATTTT.

This clone was detected only a few times. The chain is built from TRBV7-9 and TRBJ1-1; no definite D call. Deletions cut 5 bases from V and 4 bases from J, with 8 bases between. The CDR3 has 12 amino acids. The germline V gene encodes CDR1 SEHNR and CDR2 FQNEAQ (reference sequence). This CDR3 reads CASSPEGTEAFF. The DNA of the CDR3 is TGTGCCAGCAGCCCCGAGGGCACTGAAGCTTTCTTT.

This sequence joins TRBV5-6 and TRBJ2-6; 10 bases are shared with TRBD1. Germline V gives CDR1 SGHDT, CDR2 YYEEEE. This CDR3 has 18 residues. J was trimmed by 0 bases and V by 4 bases; bases with no gene match: 7. The CDR3 DNA is TGTGCCAGCAGCGGTTCCGGGACAGGGGCCTCTGGGGCCAACGTCCTGACTTTC. Protein: CASSGSGTGASGANVLTF.

The chain is built from TRBV7-2 and TRBJ2-5; 10 positions agree with TRBD2. The germline V gene encodes CDR1 SGHTA and CDR2 FQGNSA. This CDR3 is 16 amino acids long. V gave up 3 bases and J gave up 5 bases; unmatched junction bases: 9. CDR3 nucleotide sequence: TGTGCCAGCAGCTTGAGCGGGGGGGCCAATTGGGAGACCCAGTACTTC. This codes for CASSLSGGANWETQYF.

The chain links TRBV29-1 to TRBJ1-2; TRBD1 aligns across 8 bases. Germline loops: CDR1 SQVTM, CDR2 ANQGSEA. CDR3 length: 13 residues. Trimming cost V 7 bases and J 8 bases; bases outside gene matches: 12. CDR3 coding DNA: TGCAGCGCGCGTCCCCCAGGGGGCACGGGCTACACCTTC. Translated, it gives CSARPPGGTGYTF.

The rearrangement links TRBV6-6 to TRBJ1-1; 12 nucleotides agree with TRBD1. Germline-derived CDR1 and CDR2 are MNHNY and SVGAGI (reference sequence). The CDR3 has 16 amino acids. The trim removed 2 bases at V and 5 bases at J, leaving 6 bases unmatched. The CDR3 is CASSYGTGGSRTEAFF. The CDR3 nucleotides are TGTGCCAGCAGTTACGGGACAGGGGGCTCGCGTACTGAAGCTTTCTTT.

This chain connects TRBV7-6 to TRBJ2-5, with 7 bases matching TRBD2. Germline values: CDR1 SGHVS, CDR2 FNYEAQ. V lost 5 bases and J lost 4; bases outside the gene matches: 13. CDR3 length: 16 amino acids. CDR3 region: CASSLTGGSVGETQYF. DNA for the CDR3: TGTGCCAGCAGCCTAACCGGGGGGTCTGTGGGAGAGACCCAGTACTTC.

This chain connects TRBV24-1 to TRBJ1-5; no clear D. The V end lost 0 bases, the J end lost 2 bases, and 16 bases lay between the germline ends. This CDR3 is 18 amino acids long. Germline assignment: CDR1 KGHDR and CDR2 SFDVKD. In DNA form, the CDR3 reads TGTGCCACCAGTGATTTGCCCTGGGGAGGGTACGGCAATCAGCCCCAGCATTTT. Protein sequence: CATSDLPWGGYGNQPQHF.

The chain couples TRBV5-6 to TRBJ2-3; 9 bases map to TRBD2. The V gene's germline CDR1 is SGHDT and CDR2 YYEEEE. The CDR3 totals 17 residues. With 0 bases clipped from V and 1 base from J, the junction kept 6 bases outside the gene matches. CDR3 DNA: TGTGCCAGCAGCTTGGTGGTGGCTAGCGGGGGCACAGATACGCAGTATTTT. As protein: CASSLVVASGGTDTQYF. Full variable domain (remainder filled in from reference TRBV5-6 and TRBJ2-3): DAGVTQSPTHLIKTRGQQVTLRCSPKSGHDTVSWYQQALGQGPQFIFQYYEEEERQRGNFPDRFSGHQFPNYSSELNVNALLLGDSALYLCASSLVVASGGTDTQYFGPGTRLTVL.

V usage is TRBV4-3 and J usage is TRBJ1-2; possibly TRBD1 for D (6 bases). Germline CDR1 reads LGHNA; CDR2 reads YSLEER. Trimming removed 3 bases at V and 1 base at J, with 12 bases between. The CDR3 length is 15 residues. In DNA form, the CDR3 reads TGCGCCAGCAGCCAGAATGGCAGGGGTAACTATGGCTACACCTTC. It translates to CASSQNGRGNYGYTF.

This clone was seen once. V gene TRBV7-2 combines with J gene TRBJ2-1, with 8 positions matching TRBD1. The CDR3 is 13 amino acids. CDR1 is SGHTA and CDR2 is FQGNSA in the germline V gene. With V trimmed by 4 bases and J by 7 bases, 3 bases remained unmatched. This CDR3 reads CASSSHRGNEQFF. In DNA, the CDR3 is TGTGCCAGCAGCTCTCACAGGGGGAATGAGCAGTTCTTC.

The gene calls are TRBV28 and TRBJ1-1; 10 nucleotides line up with TRBD1. Germline values: CDR1 MDHEN, CDR2 SYDVKM. The length of the CDR3 is 16 residues. Trimming took 5 bases from V and 7 from J; bases not matched to a gene: 13. The CDR3 loop reads CASSPDRGRMEIEAFF. In nucleotides, the CDR3 is TGTGCCAGCAGTCCCGACAGGGGGCGTATGGAAATTGAAGCTTTCTTT.

This chain uses TRBV30 with TRBJ1-1; no definite D call. Trimming stripped 7 bases from V and 1 base from J, with 10 bases between. Looked up from germline, CDR1 is GTSNPN and CDR2 is SVGIG (reference sequence). This CDR3 has 12 residues. This CDR3 is CASAGQNTEAFF. CDR3 in DNA: TGTGCCTCCGCGGGCCAGAACACTGAAGCTTTCTTT.

V is TRBV28 and J is TRBJ2-5, with D maybe TRBD2 (6 bases). Per germline, CDR1 MDHEN and CDR2 SYDVKM. With 4 bases removed from V and 5 bases from J, the gap between germline ends came to 17 bases. This CDR3 comprises 15 residues. The CDR3 DNA is TGTGCCAGCAGTTCATTGCGGGGCAAAGGGGAGACCCAGTACTTC. Translated, it gives CASSSLRGKGETQYF.

CDR3 loop: CASSGDRGNQPQHF. CDR3 in DNA: TGTGCCAGCAGTGGGGACAGGGGCAATCAGCCCCAGCATTTT. The chain links TRBV2 to TRBJ1-5, with 9 positions matching TRBD1. V was pared by 4 bases and J by 2 bases, with 0 bases of the junction left unmatched. This CDR3 contains 14 residues. Germline V CDR1 and CDR2: SNHLY, FYNNEI.

The rearrangement uses TRBV30 and TRBJ2-2; unclear D gene. Per germline, CDR1 GTSNPN and CDR2 SVGIG (reference sequence). The germline V and J ends were trimmed by 0 bases and 4 bases, with 12 bases remaining between them. The CDR3 spans 15 residues. CDR3 in amino acids: CAWSVLATGTGELFF. The DNA for the CDR3 is TGTGCCTGGAGTGTACTCGCGACTGGCACCGGGGAGCTGTTTTTT.